The rows below give T cell receptor beta chains drawn from one sample of a study of CXCR3-negative and CXCR3-positive naive CD8 T cells. TCRdb reanalyzed the 5' RACE reads and collapses them to one entry per CDR3 protein, without DNA. The sample includes around 61,000 distinct CDR3 sequences. The specimen was naive CXCR3+ CD8+ T cells from blood. These receptors all come from a human donor in good health. Some clones in this sample may be carry-over from other donors' samples. The CDR3 runs from the conserved cysteine through the conserved F or W.

TRBJ2-7,TRBV27,CASSLMGGYEQYF
TRBJ2-1,TRBV12-3/TRBV12-4,CASSLTVPYNEQFF
TRBJ1-2,TRBV27,CASGTGGDYGYTF
TRBJ2-5,TRBV6-6,CASSSISGGRETQYF
TRBJ2-7,TRBV29-1,CSVALPVAGVYEQYF
TRBJ2-7,TRBV30,CAWSVRMADEQYF
TRBJ2-7,TRBV5-4,CASSLVGSGYEQYF
TRBJ2-7,TRBV20-1,CSARDRDSSYEQYF
TRBJ1-2,TRBV7-3,CASSPLPLNYGYTF
TRBJ1-2,TRBV7-8,CASSPSDSYGYTF
TRBJ1-5,TRBV12-3/TRBV12-4,CASSLAFRRDNQPQHF
TRBJ2-3,TRBV15,CATSRDFRTVGTDTQYF
TRBJ2-1,TRBV15,CATSGAIKSGRWGNEQFF
TRBJ2-5,TRBV7-9,CASSLPPSGEETQYF
TRBJ2-2,TRBV4-3,CASSQAPVQGAPGELFF
TRBJ2-1,TRBV19,CASSMTDYNEQFF
TRBJ2-3,TRBV5-1,CASSSTLQDLYTDTQYF
TRBJ2-2,TRBV20-1,CSATLIGGSGELFF
TRBJ1-1,TRBV18,CASSPLDRVNTEAFF
TRBJ2-2,TRBV6-5,CACSGGGTGELFF
TRBJ2-7,TRBV4-3,CASSQDLGWTYEQYF
TRBJ2-3,TRBV6-1,CASSEALAGPTDTQYF
TRBJ2-2,TRBV27,CATEGLAGGRTGELFF
TRBJ2-7,TRBV10-1,CASQGQLSYEQYF
TRBJ1-1,TRBV7-9,CASSLGVYTEAFF
TRBJ2-3,TRBV29-1,CSVYPGDSADTQYF
TRBJ1-5,TRBV7-2,CASSLALAALQPQHF
TRBJ1-1,TRBV7-9,CASSPRTENTEAFF
TRBJ2-7,TRBV27,CASSLSLGDYNSYEQYF
TRBJ1-5,TRBV7-9,CASSVGTDNQPQHF
TRBJ2-1,TRBV14,CASSLSVGLAFVEQFF
TRBJ2-3,TRBV11-3,CASSLGPTSSTDTQYF
TRBJ2-3,TRBV5-1,CASWLGGADTQYF
TRBJ2-3,TRBV4-3,CASSQEGTYPSTDTQYF
TRBJ1-2,TRBV10-3,CAISEERGANYGYIF
TRBJ2-7,TRBV5-1,CASSLPDRTLYEQYF
TRBJ1-2,TRBV7-9,CASSPWGGGYTF
TRBJ1-2,TRBV4-3,CASSQGRNSGAYGYTF
TRBJ2-4,TRBV12-3/TRBV12-4,CASSPPGQGAAKNIQYF
TRBJ2-1,TRBV5-1,CASSPVGGGRYNEQFF
TRBJ2-2,TRBV4-2,CASSQEGGPTGELFF
TRBJ2-1,TRBV7-9,CASSNPLAGGLYNEQFF
TRBJ2-7,TRBV7-9,CASSLGDSSYEQYF
TRBJ2-1,TRBV9,CASSVGPNEQFF